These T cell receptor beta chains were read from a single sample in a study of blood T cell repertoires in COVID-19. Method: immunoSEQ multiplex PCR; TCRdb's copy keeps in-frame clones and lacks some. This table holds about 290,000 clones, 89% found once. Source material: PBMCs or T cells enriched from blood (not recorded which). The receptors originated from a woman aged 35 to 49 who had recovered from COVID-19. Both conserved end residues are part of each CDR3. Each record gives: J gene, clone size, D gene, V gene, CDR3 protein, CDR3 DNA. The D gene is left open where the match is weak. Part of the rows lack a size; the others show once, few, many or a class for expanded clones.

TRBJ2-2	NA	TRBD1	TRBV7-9	CASGSRDRGSKTGELFF	TGTGCCAGCGGCTCCCGGGACAGGGGTTCGAAAACCGGGGAGCTGTTTTTT
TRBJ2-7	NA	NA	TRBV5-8	CASSAVAGYNEQYF	TGTGCCAGCAGCGCCGTAGCCGGGTACAACGAGCAGTACTTC
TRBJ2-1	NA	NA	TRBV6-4	CASSDFSRSNEQFF	TGTGCCAGCAGTGACTTCTCTAGGTCCAATGAGCAGTTCTTC
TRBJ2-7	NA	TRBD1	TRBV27	CASSFGLDRGEREQYF	TGTGCCAGCAGTTTTGGATTGGACAGGGGGGAGCGGGAGCAGTACTTC
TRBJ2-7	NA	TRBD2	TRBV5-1	CASSWVGGRSSYEQYF	TGCGCCAGTTCCTGGGTTGGCGGGAGGAGCTCCTACGAGCAGTACTTC
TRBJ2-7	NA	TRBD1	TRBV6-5	CASSSTGQGAYEQYF	TGTGCCAGCAGTTCCACGGGACAGGGGGCTTACGAGCAGTACTTC
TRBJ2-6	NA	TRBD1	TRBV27	CASSLGTGVSGANVLTF	TGTGCCAGCAGTTTGGGGACAGGCGTCTCTGGGGCCAACGTCCTGACTTTC
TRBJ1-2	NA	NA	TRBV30	CAWSPGRYGYTF	TGTGCCTGGAGCCCCGGTCGGTATGGCTACACCTTC
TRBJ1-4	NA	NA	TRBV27	CASSLWGDGTNEKLFF	TGTGCCAGCAGTTTATGGGGGGACGGAACTAATGAAAAACTGTTTTTT
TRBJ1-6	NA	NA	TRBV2	CASSDITGKSDSPLHF	TGTGCCAGCAGTGATATAACAGGGAAATCAGATTCACCCCTCCACTTT
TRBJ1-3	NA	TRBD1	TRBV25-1	CASSEFLTGVGGNTIYF	TGTGCCAGCAGTGAATTCCTAACAGGGGTGGGTGGAAACACCATATATTTT
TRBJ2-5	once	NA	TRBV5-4	CASSLVQGAESETQYF	TGTGCCAGCAGCTTGGTACAGGGCGCCGAAAGCGAGACCCAGTACTTC
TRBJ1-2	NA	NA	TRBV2	CASSTDSGYTF	TGTGCCAGCAGTACGGACAGTGGCTACACCTTC
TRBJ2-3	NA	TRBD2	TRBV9	CASSVLAGTDTQYF	TGTGCCAGCAGCGTGCTAGCGGGCACAGATACGCAGTATTTT
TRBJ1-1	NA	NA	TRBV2	CASRLSGTRTTEAFF	TGTGCCAGCAGGCTCAGCGGGACGCGGACCACTGAAGCTTTCTTT
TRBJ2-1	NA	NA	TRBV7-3	CASSLKPGDWVFF	TGTGCCAGCAGCTTAAAACCGGGGGACTGGGTGTTCTTC
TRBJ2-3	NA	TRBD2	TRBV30	CAWSVGGGDTQYF	TGTGCCTGGAGTGTAGGCGGGGGAGATACGCAGTATTTT
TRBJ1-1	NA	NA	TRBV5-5	CASSLRSASMNTEAFF	TGTGCCAGCAGCCTTCGGTCAGCTAGCATGAACACTGAAGCTTTCTTT
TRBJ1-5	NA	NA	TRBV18	CASSPGGDQPQHF	TGTGCCAGCTCACCAGGGGGGGATCAGCCCCAGCATTTT
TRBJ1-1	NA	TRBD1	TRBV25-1	CASSPQGAGAFF	TGTGCCAGCAGTCCACAGGGGGCGGGAGCTTTCTTT
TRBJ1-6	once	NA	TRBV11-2	CASSLLLGRNSPLHF	TGTGCCAGCAGCTTACTGCTGGGCAGAAATTCACCCCTCCACTTT
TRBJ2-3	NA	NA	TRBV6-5	CASSYQGSPDTQYF	TGTGCCAGCAGTTACCAGGGTTCGCCAGATACGCAGTATTTT
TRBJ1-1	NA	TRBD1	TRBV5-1	CASSLVQPGQGAEAFF	TGCGCCAGCAGCTTGGTGCAGCCGGGACAGGGGGCGGAAGCTTTCTTT
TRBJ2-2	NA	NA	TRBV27	CASSLLGTGNTGELFF	TGTGCCAGCAGTTTATTGGGTACAGGGAACACCGGGGAGCTGTTTTTT
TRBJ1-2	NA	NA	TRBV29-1	CSGGVDGYTF	TGCAGCGGGGGTGTCGATGGCTACACCTTC
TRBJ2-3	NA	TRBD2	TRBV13	CASSSHSSGDTQYF	TGTGCCAGCAGCTCTCATTCTAGCGGGGATACGCAGTATTTT
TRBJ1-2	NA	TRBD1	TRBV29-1	CSVGLWGQEGYTF	TGCAGCGTTGGGTTATGGGGACAGGAGGGCTACACCTTC
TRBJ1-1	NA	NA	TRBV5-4	CASRPAGGTEAFF	TGTGCCAGCAGACCCGCGGGGGGCACTGAAGCTTTCTTT